The 11 T cell receptor beta chains presented below share a single source sample, sequenced in a study of blood T cell repertoires in COVID-19. This table comes from immunoSEQ multiplex PCR, and its TCRdb copy is limited to in-frame clones, with some not included. The top ten hold around 2.3% of the sample, which has around 110,000 clones, over 65% seen once. Sequenced material: peripheral blood. Receptors originate from a man aged 25-40 years with acute or convalescent COVID-19.

The chain recombines TRBV19 with TRBJ2-7; 9 bases are shared with TRBD1. CDR3 size: 13 residues. Germline loops: CDR1 LNHDA, CDR2 SQIVND (reference sequence). The V segment lost 6 bases and the J segment 3 bases; nucleotides outside the gene matches: 3. The CDR3 sequence: CASRQTGGYEQYF. The DNA for the CDR3 is TGTGCCAGTAGACAGACAGGGGGCTACGAGCAGTACTTC.

The V gene is TRBV6-5, the J gene TRBJ2-2; 8 nucleotides agree with TRBD1. This CDR3 has 15 residues. The ends lost 9 bases at V and 5 bases at J; junction bases unmatched: 11. Looked up from germline, CDR1 is MNHEY and CDR2 is SVGAGI. This chain's CDR3 is CASVMQGAWTGELFF. The DNA of the CDR3 is TGTGCCAGTGTTATGCAGGGGGCCTGGACCGGGGAGCTGTTTTTT.

The CDR3 DNA sequence: TGTGCCAGTAGAACTGGTGAAGGGGGCGGCTCGGCCTATGGCTACACCTTC. This codes for CASRTGEGGGSAYGYTF. The rearrangement links TRBV19 to TRBJ1-2, with 7 bases identical to TRBD1. Germline CDR1 reads LNHDA; CDR2 reads SQIVND (reference sequence). The J segment lost 4 bases and the V segment lost 6 bases, leaving 17 bases of the junction unmatched. The CDR3 is made up of 17 amino acids.

The genes are TRBV5-4 and TRBJ2-7; D gene uncertain. Germline values: CDR1 SGHNT, CDR2 YYREEE (reference sequence). V was shortened by 0 bases and J by 5 bases, with 9 bases between the two germline ends. The CDR3 totals 13 residues. Here the CDR3 DNA reads TGTGCCAGCAGCTTGGCCGGCAGGAACGAGCAGTACTTC. It encodes CASSLAGRNEQYF.

This chain links TRBV7-8 with TRBJ1-5; TRBD1 is a possible D gene (5 bases). This CDR3 is 13 amino acids long. Trimming pared 5 bases from V and 7 bases from J, leaving 12 bases between. Per germline, CDR1 SGHVS and CDR2 FQNEAQ. The CDR3 spells CASSRVRQQPQHF. The CDR3 DNA reads as TGTGCCAGCAGCAGAGTGAGACAGCAGCCCCAGCATTTT.

The gene calls are TRBV21-1 and TRBJ1-1. TRBV21-1 is labeled a pseudogene. CDR3 length: 18 residues. The CDR3 loop reads CASSKDLPPPGTNTEAFF. CDR3 DNA sequence: TGTGCCAGCAGCAAAGACCTCCCGCCCCCGGGTACGAACACTGAAGCTTTCTTT.

V usage is TRBV29-1 and J usage is TRBJ2-1; 8 bases are shared with TRBD2. The CDR3 has 13 residues. Germline-derived CDR1 and CDR2 are SQVTM and ANQGSEA. Trimming at V came to 6 bases and at J to 6 bases, leaving 7 bases not matched to a gene. CDR3 in DNA: TGCAGCGTCGGTAGCGGGGCCCTCAATGAGCAGTTCTTC. Its protein is CSVGSGALNEQFF.

The chain joins TRBV5-4 to TRBJ2-3, with 11 bases aligning to TRBD2. In germline, CDR1 is SGHNT, CDR2 YYREEE (reference sequence). There are 18 residues in the CDR3. Unmatched junction bases numbered 8, after V lost 0 bases and J lost 2 bases. The CDR3 DNA reads as TGTGCCAGCAGCTTGGTTACGCTAGCGGGAGGACTCACAGATACGCAGTATTTT. This sequence encodes CASSLVTLAGGLTDTQYF.

This rearrangement joins TRBV5-5 to TRBJ1-5, with D possibly matching TRBD1 (6 bases). The CDR3 length is 14 residues. Between the trimmed V and J ends, which lost 4 bases and 5 bases, there was a span of 13 bases. The germline V gene has CDR1 SGHKS and CDR2 YYEKEE (reference sequence). As DNA, the CDR3 is TGTGCCAGCAGCCGCACAGGGTTCGATCAGCCCCAGCATTTT. As protein: CASSRTGFDQPQHF.

This chain links TRBV7-3 with TRBJ2-2; 12 bases are a match to TRBD2. V lost 4 bases and J lost 3; bases outside the gene matches: 6. Germline loops: CDR1 SGHTA, CDR2 FQGTGA. This CDR3 has 17 residues. CDR3 sequence (DNA): TGTGCCAGCAGCTCGAGACTAGCGGGAGAAGACACCGGGGAGCTGTTTTTT. Translating gives CASSSRLAGEDTGELFF.

This chain joins TRBV29-1 and TRBJ2-1; perhaps TRBD2 as D (6 bases). V gave up 7 bases and J gave up 3 bases, with 13 bases separating them. This CDR3 is 13 amino acids long. CDR1 is SQVTM, CDR2 ANQGSEA, per germline. CDR3 loop: CSGYWRDYNEQFF. The CDR3 DNA follows: TGCAGCGGGTATTGGCGGGACTACAATGAGCAGTTCTTC.